These T cell receptor beta chains were read from a single sample in a study of identical twins. MiXCR, applied by TCRdb to the 5' RACE reads, yields one record per CDR3 protein. Found here are about 570,000 distinct CDR3 sequences, more than 9% of them singletons; the top ten hold under 3.5%. These same data were also listed under a study on yellow fever vaccine responses in identical twins.

The sequencing input was PBMCs. These receptors originate from a woman aged 18-29 years in good health. CDR3s include the opening cysteine and the closing phenylalanine or tryptophan. D genes are given only for firm matches. Clone size is given for some rows only: seen once, a few or many times, or a class if the clone is expanded.

abundance,d_gene,v_gene,j_gene,CDR3aa,CDR3nt
NA,NA,TRBV6-2/TRBV6-3,TRBJ2-7,CASRVSGGNSYEQYF,TGTGCCAGCAGGGTCTCTGGCGGGAATTCCTACGAGCAGTACTTC
NA,NA,TRBV7-2,TRBJ1-1,CASSPRTGFGTEAFF,TGTGCCAGCAGCCCCCGCACAGGGTTTGGCACTGAAGCTTTCTTT
NA,TRBD1,TRBV6-1,TRBJ2-1,CASSHGGQGKDEQFF,TGTGCCAGCAGTCATGGGGGACAGGGTAAGGATGAGCAGTTCTTC
many,NA,TRBV24-1,TRBJ2-5,CATSDPRGHLQETQYF,TGTGCCACCAGTGATCCCAGGGGACATCTTCAAGAGACCCAGTACTTC
many,TRBD2,TRBV20-1,TRBJ2-7,CSAILAGGTYEQYF,TGCAGTGCTATATTAGCGGGAGGAACTTACGAGCAGTACTTC
few,NA,TRBV7-2,TRBJ2-3,CASSGRRRGPSTDTQYF,TGTGCCAGCAGCGGCAGACGGCGGGGGCCTAGCACAGATACGCAGTATTTT
many,NA,TRBV20-1,TRBJ2-1,CSAEKGRDNEQFF,TGCAGTGCCGAGAAGGGCAGGGACAATGAGCAGTTCTTC
few,TRBD2,TRBV24-1,TRBJ2-3,CATCDGAGGTDTQYF,TGTGCCACCTGCGACGGGGCGGGAGGCACAGATACGCAGTATTTT
many,TRBD1,TRBV7-9,TRBJ2-7,CASSSFTGGYEQYF,TGTGCCAGCAGCTCCTTTACAGGGGGCTACGAGCAGTACTTC
many,TRBD2,TRBV7-2,TRBJ2-1,CASSPRLAPEQFF,TGTGCCAGCAGCCCCAGACTAGCTCCTGAGCAGTTCTTC
NA,NA,TRBV6-2/TRBV6-3,TRBJ2-3,CASGVYSDTQYF,TGTGCCAGCGGCGTCTACTCAGATACGCAGTATTTT
few,NA,TRBV6-2/TRBV6-3,TRBJ2-1,CASSHRGAPFRGRGEQFF,NA
few,TRBD1,TRBV12-3/TRBV12-4,TRBJ2-2,CASRGDRTWNTGELFF,TGTGCCAGCAGGGGGGACAGGACCTGGAACACCGGGGAGCTGTTTTTT
NA,NA,TRBV10-3,TRBJ2-5,CAISESLGNQETQYF,TGTGCCATCAGTGAGTCGTTGGGGAACCAAGAGACCCAGTACTTC
few,TRBD2,TRBV20-1,TRBJ2-1,CSAHQPTSGRLPSYNEQFF,TGCAGTGCTCACCAACCAACTAGCGGGAGGCTCCCGTCCTACAATGAGCAGTTCTTC
NA,NA,TRBV11-2,TRBJ2-1,CASSSGLGSNEQFF,TGTGCCAGCAGCTCAGGGTTGGGGTCCAATGAGCAGTTCTTC
NA,NA,TRBV7-2,TRBJ1-4,CASSLKRGEKLFF,TGTGCCAGCAGCTTGAAGAGAGGTGAAAAACTGTTTTTT
few,TRBD1,TRBV7-8,TRBJ1-1,CASSLATGYRVGTEAFF,TGTGCCAGCAGCTTAGCGACAGGGTATAGAGTCGGCACTGAAGCTTTCTTT
NA,NA,TRBV3-1,TRBJ2-5,CASSQDHETQYF,TGTGCCAGCAGCCAAGATCACGAGACCCAGTACTTC
NA,NA,TRBV28,TRBJ2-7,CASSGARRGEQYF,TGTGCCAGCAGTGGGGCCAGACGGGGCGAGCAGTACTTC
many,NA,TRBV29-1,TRBJ2-7,CSVEEGGGVYEQYF,TGCAGCGTTGAAGAAGGCGGAGGGGTCTACGAGCAGTACTTC
many,NA,TRBV7-9,TRBJ2-7,CASSLSAGASYEQYF,TGTGCCAGCAGCTTAAGTGCAGGTGCCTCCTACGAGCAGTACTTC
NA,TRBD1,TRBV5-5,TRBJ1-1,CARSPGTANTEAFF,TGTGCCAGGAGCCCCGGGACAGCGAACACTGAAGCTTTCTTT
many,TRBD2,TRBV11-2,TRBJ2-2,CASKASGGAAPAGELFF,TGTGCCAGCAAGGCTAGCGGGGGGGCCGCCCCAGCCGGGGAGCTGTTTTTT
few,NA,TRBV7-9,TRBJ1-2,CASSLARDDYGYTF,TGTGCCAGCAGCTTAGCGCGGGACGATTATGGCTACACCTTC
NA,TRBD2,TRBV18,TRBJ2-3,CASSPRGTSGTSSTDTQYF,TGTGCCAGCTCACCGCGAGGGACTAGCGGGACGTCTAGCACAGATACGCAGTATTTT
few,NA,TRBV7-9,TRBJ2-3,CASSLEGDPDTQYF,TGTGCCAGCAGCTTAGAGGGTGACCCAGATACGCAGTATTTT
few,TRBD2,TRBV7-9,TRBJ2-1,CASSPRTSGDYNEQFF,TGTGCCAGCAGCCCCCGGACTAGCGGGGACTACAATGAGCAGTTCTTC
NA,NA,TRBV7-2,TRBJ2-4,CASSFRQAGSYQYF,TGTGCCAGCAGCTTCCGGCAGGCTGGGTCATACCAGTACTTC
many,TRBD1,TRBV29-1,TRBJ1-1,CSAGAQGAGTEAFF,TGCAGCGCTGGCGCACAGGGGGCAGGAACTGAAGCTTTCTTT
NA,NA,TRBV2,TRBJ2-7,CASRGPGNYEQYF,TGTGCCAGCAGAGGCCCGGGAAATTACGAGCAGTACTTC
NA,NA,TRBV20-1,TRBJ2-1,CSASLRDRLIDEQFF,TGCAGTGCTAGCCTCCGCGACAGGTTAATAGATGAGCAGTTCTTC
NA,TRBD2,TRBV3-1,TRBJ2-6,CASSHTSGNVYSGANVLTF,TGTGCCAGCAGCCACACTAGCGGGAACGTTTACTCTGGGGCCAACGTCCTGACTTTC
many,NA,TRBV7-7,TRBJ2-7,CASSLTDDPTSEQYF,TGTGCTAGCAGCTTAACGGATGACCCTACGAGCGAGCAGTACTTC
NA,NA,TRBV13,TRBJ2-7,CASSLYVSYEQYF,TGTGCCAGCAGCTTATATGTCTCCTACGAGCAGTACTTC
NA,NA,TRBV4-3,TRBJ2-1,CASSQPAGPYNEQFF,TGCGCCAGCAGCCAACCCGCGGGCCCGTACAATGAGCAGTTCTTC
few,TRBD1,TRBV20-1,TRBJ1-1,CSATGGVAGPFF,TGCAGTGCAACAGGGGGTGTTGCGGGTCCTTTCTTT
NA,NA,TRBV5-1,TRBJ1-6,CASSLAGHNSPLHF,TGCGCCAGCAGCTTGGCAGGCCATAATTCACCCCTCCACTTT